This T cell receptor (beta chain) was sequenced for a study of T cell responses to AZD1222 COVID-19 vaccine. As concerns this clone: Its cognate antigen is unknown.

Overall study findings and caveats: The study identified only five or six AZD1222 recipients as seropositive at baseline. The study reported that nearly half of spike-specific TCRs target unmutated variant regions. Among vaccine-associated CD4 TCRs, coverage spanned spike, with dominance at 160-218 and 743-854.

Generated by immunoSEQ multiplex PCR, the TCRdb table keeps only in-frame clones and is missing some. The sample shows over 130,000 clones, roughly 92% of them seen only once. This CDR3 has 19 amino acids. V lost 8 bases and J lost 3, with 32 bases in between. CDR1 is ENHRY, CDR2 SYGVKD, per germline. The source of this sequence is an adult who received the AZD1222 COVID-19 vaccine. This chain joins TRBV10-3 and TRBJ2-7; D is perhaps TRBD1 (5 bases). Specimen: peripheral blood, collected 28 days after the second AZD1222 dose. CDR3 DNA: TGTGCCATCGGGGCCCAATCAGGAATTAGTAGGGGCACGCTCTACGAGCAGTACTTC. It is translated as CAIGAQSGISRGTLYEQYF.